This T cell receptor (beta chain) was found in a study of lymphopenia after photon versus proton radiotherapy. Study conclusions and caveats: Post-nadir TCR diversity decline inversely tracked overall survival among those who died. After lymphocyte nadir, photon-treated repertoires showed oligoclonal expansion, especially CD8+ Temra.

This CDR3 has 15 amino acids. Germline CDR1 and CDR2: MDHEN and SYDVKM. Between the trimmed V and J ends, which lost 6 bases and 8 bases, there was a span of 17 bases. Concerning this clone itself: What it recognizes is unknown.

The table came from immunoSEQ multiplex PCR; TCRdb's copy has only in-frame clones and leaves some out. Found here are roughly 36,000 clones, 75% to 90% of them singletons; the top ten hold 5.5% to 7.5%. The sequencing here drew on peripheral blood, taken from a patient treated with photon-based radiotherapy. The genes are TRBV28 and TRBJ1-6, with D possibly matching TRBD1 (5 bases). The receptor comes from a woman in her 50s with pancreatic cancer. The CDR3 loop reads CASSTPTGGDSPLHF. The CDR3 DNA is TGTGCCAGCAGCACCCCGACCGGGGGGGATTCACCCCTCCACTTT.